This TCR beta chain was recovered during a study of tumor-infiltrating lymphocytes in primary liver carcinoma (dated by TCRdb to 2015 to 2018). Background on the whole study: Hepatocellular carcinoma (four) or combined HCC and intrahepatic cholangiocarcinoma (one) was present in the five patients, who were three men and two women aged 30 to 69 years. To link TCRbeta repertoire diversity to the local molecular phenotype, the 20 to 25 tumor region samples were profiled with Agilent mRNA microarrays. Across five regions of each liver tumor, along with adjacent normal tissue and blood, the study brought together TCRbeta repertoire sequencing, expression microarrays and whole-exome sequencing. A total of roughly 35 specimens from 5 patients, comprising some 25 tumor regions, 5 adjacent noncancerous liver tissues and 5 peripheral blood samples, were covered by TCRbeta repertoire sequencing. The five patients had tumors of stage T1-T3 N0M0, with maximum diameters ranging from 4.2 to 10 cm. Technical replicate repertoires showed high reproducibility, with mean shared-clone rates about 0.86 and correlation coefficients above 0.98. Each sample produced about 3.5 to 7.5 million productive TCRbeta reads, and read depth showed no significant difference between tissue types.

Total RNA and DNA were co-extracted without cell sorting from approximately 20-30 mg of bulk tissue using the AllPrep DNA/RNA mini kit. Between late 2015 and 2016, a few patients in China with histopathologically diagnosed primary liver carcinoma had their tumors surgically resected. Chronic HBV infection was present in the patients, and the patients were treatment-naive at sampling. Five spatially separated regions were sampled from each tumor: the superior, inferior, left-lateral and right-lateral poles, plus the tumor centre. Histology showed that every tumor sample contained more than 85% viable tumor cells. Pieces of fresh tumor and adjacent tissue were cut in half, with one half kept in RNAlater at -80 degrees C and the other half sent for histology. TCRbeta-specific cDNA was reverse-transcribed from about 0.45 ug total RNA using a constant-region primer and ProtoScript II reverse transcriptase. Three nested multiplex PCR rounds, following a slightly modified ARM-PCR procedure, were used to build the TCRbeta libraries. Each of the first two PCR rounds ran for around 11 cycles and used multiplex TRBV1-TRBV30 forward primers together with a Cbeta reverse primer. Sample barcodes and Illumina adapters were attached in a final 25-cycle PCR using Deep VentR polymerase. Before sequencing, amplicons of 200-500 bp were gel-purified using a QIAquick gel extraction kit. TCRbeta amplicons were sequenced on an Illumina HiSeq 2500 with 250-bp paired-end reads. The paper's data handling went like this. To recover full CDR3 sequences, reads were quality-trimmed using Trimmomatic v0.33 and paired reads were then merged using FLASH v1.2.11. V, D and J germline segments were assigned to the rearranged TCRbeta sequences using MiGEC v1.2.1b. Clonotype statistics and Shannon-Wiener diversity indices were calculated with VDJtools v1.0.0. Except for diversity analysis, only the 250 most abundant clonotypes of each sample were used in subsequent analyses to reduce sampling bias. TCRdb reprocessing: public reads trimmed at Q25 with fastp, clones called with MiXCR, in-frame beta chains kept. Entries that share a CDR3 protein sequence are merged under the most common genes and DNA. What appears here as the V and J calls and clone size reflects TCRdb's work, not the paper's. In all, the sample holds 100,000 to 150,000 distinct CDR3 sequences, and 64% of those were seen once. Together, the top ten hold 7.5% to 9% of the sample.

The table lists this clonotype with many counts. The specificity of this receptor is unknown. Base qualities are not at hand, and no much larger clone is one base apart. What the work shows at the level of the full study, not this receptor alone: Only the TCR beta chain was sequenced, so true repertoire diversity is likely underestimated because unpaired alpha chains were not captured. Just about 7.5-24% of top clones turned up in all five regions of a tumor, which suggests spatial heterogeneity among tumor-infiltrating T cells. Repertoire overlap was found to be higher between tumor regions (mean around 35%) than between tumor-adjacent (about 17%) or tumor-blood (roughly 15%) pairs, consistent with antigen-driven expansion. Only 4 or 5 patients were included in the study, and the authors note that the findings should be validated in a larger study. Bulk unsorted samples precluded comparing CD4+ and CD8+ T cell repertoires. Compared with blood, tumors had a significantly larger share of the repertoire taken up by the top 250 clones (p = 0.039).

V was cut back by 7 bases and J by 8 bases, leaving a gap of 18 bases between them. The CDR3 covers 13 residues, taking in both the cysteine and the phenylalanine. The sequence is cut down to CDR3 DNA, 39 bases in frame from base 1. Looking up the germline V gene yields CDR1 SQVTM and CDR2 ANQGSEA. Sequenced input: liver tumor tissue from sampling region 3. The cell subset or site label, as the study defines it: tumor region T3, left-lateral pole. The chain couples TRBV29-1 to TRBJ2-1, with a tentative D gene TRBD2 over 6 matching bases. This TCR was recovered from a woman in her fifties or sixties with primary liver carcinoma and hepatitis B virus infection. The CDR3 region reads CSAGVSPGHEQFF. The DNA sequence reads TGCAGCGCGGGGGTCAGCCCGGGACATGAGCAGTTCTTC.